This T cell receptor (beta chain) appears in the sequencing data of a study of T cells after yellow fever vaccination. Between the trimmed V and J ends, which lost 6 bases and 2 bases, there was a span of 7 bases. The CDR3 loop spans 12 amino acids. This clonotype was observed at least ten times. TCRdb analysed the 5' RACE reads with MiXCR anew, one entry per CDR3 protein. The sample lists about 510,000 distinct CDR3 sequences, about a fifth occurring once. The chain combines TRBV12-3 or TRBV12-4 with TRBJ2-5; D is possibly TRBD1 (5 bases). Sequenced here: PBMCs, sampled more than 20 days after the first yellow fever vaccination. The clonotype originates from a man younger than 35 who received the YFV17D yellow fever vaccine. CDR3 in DNA: TGTGCCAGCAGACGACAGCAAGAGACCCAGTACTTC. It yields the protein CASRRQQETQYF.